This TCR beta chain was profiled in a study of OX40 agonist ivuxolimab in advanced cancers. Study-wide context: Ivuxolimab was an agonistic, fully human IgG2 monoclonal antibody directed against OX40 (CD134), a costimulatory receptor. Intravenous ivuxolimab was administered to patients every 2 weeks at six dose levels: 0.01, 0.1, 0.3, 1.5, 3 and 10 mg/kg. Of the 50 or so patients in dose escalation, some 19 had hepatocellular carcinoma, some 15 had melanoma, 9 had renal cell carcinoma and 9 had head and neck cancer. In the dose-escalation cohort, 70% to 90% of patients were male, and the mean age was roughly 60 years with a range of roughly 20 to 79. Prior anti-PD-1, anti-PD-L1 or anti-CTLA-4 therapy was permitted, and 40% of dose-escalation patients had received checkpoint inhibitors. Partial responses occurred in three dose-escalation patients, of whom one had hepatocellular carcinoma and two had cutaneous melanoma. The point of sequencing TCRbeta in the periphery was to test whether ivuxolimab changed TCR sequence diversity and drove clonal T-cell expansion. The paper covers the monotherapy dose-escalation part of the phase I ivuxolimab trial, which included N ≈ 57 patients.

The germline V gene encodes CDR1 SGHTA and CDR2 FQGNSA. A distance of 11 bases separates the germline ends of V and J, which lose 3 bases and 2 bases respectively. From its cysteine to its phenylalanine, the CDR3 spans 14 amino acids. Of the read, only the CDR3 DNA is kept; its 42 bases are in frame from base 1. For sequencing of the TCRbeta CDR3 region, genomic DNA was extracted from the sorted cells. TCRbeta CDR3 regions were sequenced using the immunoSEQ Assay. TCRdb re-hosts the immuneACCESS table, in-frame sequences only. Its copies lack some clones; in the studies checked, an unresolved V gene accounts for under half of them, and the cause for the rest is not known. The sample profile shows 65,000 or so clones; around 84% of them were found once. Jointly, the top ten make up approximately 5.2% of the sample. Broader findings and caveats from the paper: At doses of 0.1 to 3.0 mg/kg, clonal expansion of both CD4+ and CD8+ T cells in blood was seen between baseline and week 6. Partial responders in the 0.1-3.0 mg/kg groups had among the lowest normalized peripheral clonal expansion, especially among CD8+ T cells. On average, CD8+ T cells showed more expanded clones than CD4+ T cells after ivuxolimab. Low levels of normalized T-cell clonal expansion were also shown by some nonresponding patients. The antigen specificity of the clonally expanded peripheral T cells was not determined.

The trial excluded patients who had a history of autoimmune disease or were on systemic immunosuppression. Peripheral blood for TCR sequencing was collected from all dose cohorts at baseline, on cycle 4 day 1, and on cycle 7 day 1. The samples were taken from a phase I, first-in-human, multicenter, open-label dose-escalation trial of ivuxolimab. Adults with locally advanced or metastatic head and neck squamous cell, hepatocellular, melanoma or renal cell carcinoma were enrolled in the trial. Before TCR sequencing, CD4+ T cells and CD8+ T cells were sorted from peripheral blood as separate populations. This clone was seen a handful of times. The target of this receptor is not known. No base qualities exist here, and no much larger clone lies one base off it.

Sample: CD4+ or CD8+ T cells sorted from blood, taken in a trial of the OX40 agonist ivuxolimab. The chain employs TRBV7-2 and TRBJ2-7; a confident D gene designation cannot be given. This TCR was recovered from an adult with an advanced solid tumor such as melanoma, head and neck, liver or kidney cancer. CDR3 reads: CASSFGQATYEQYF. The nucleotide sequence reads TGTGCCAGCAGCTTTGGGCAAGCGACCTACGAGCAGTACTTC.